This T cell receptor beta chain was captured in a study of CD8 T cells in ankylosing spondylitis. Study outcomes and limitations: Relatively scarce in peripheral blood, disease-linked clones were CD8+. For ankylosing spondylitis blood, a TCR beta motif of seven to nine highly homologous variants appeared characteristic.

TCRdb independently ran MiXCR on the 5' RACE reads; one entry per CDR3 protein. The sample yields a few hundred thousand distinct CDR3 sequences, approximately 17% seen once. This clonotype turned up a few times. Its antigen is not identified. Between the trimmed V and J ends, which lost 0 bases and 1 base, there was a span of 9 bases. The length of the CDR3 is 15 residues. Germline values: CDR1 LNHNV, CDR2 YYDKDF (reference sequence). V and J are TRBV15 and TRBJ1-1, with D possibly matching TRBD1 (6 bases). The TCR originated in a male donor with ankylosing spondylitis. Sequenced: blood, either unsorted or a sorted T cell fraction (not recorded which). The CDR3 protein is CATSRERGGNTEAFF. In DNA, the CDR3 is TGTGCCACCAGCAGAGAAAGGGGGGGGAACACTGAAGCTTTCTTT.